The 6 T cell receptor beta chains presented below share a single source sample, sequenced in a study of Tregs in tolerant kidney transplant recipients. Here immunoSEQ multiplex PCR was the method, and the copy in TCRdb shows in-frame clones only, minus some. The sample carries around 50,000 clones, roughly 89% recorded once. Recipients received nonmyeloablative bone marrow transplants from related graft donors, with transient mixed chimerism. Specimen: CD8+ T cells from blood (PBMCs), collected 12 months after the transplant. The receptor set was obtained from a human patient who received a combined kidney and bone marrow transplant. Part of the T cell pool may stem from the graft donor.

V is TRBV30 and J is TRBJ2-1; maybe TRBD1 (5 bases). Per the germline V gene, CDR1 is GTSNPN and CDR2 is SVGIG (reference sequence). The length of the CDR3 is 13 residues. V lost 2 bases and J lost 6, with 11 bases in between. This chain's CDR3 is CAWSYTGFNEQFF. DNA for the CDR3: TGTGCCTGGAGTTACACAGGTTTCAATGAGCAGTTCTTC.

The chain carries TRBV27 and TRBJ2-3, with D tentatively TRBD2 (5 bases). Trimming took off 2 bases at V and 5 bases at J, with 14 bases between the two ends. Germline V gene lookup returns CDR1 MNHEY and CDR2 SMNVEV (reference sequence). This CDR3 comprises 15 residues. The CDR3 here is CASSLRAGIRDTQYF. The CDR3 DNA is TGTGCCAGCAGTTTAAGGGCGGGTATACGAGATACGCAGTATTTT.

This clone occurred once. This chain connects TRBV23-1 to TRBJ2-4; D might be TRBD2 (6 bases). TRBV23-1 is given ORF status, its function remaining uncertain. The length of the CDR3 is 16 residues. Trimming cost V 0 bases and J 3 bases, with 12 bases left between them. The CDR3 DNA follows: TGCGCCAGCAGTCAATCCGGGAGCCCGGGCAAAAACATTCAGTACTTC. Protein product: CASSQSGSPGKNIQYF.

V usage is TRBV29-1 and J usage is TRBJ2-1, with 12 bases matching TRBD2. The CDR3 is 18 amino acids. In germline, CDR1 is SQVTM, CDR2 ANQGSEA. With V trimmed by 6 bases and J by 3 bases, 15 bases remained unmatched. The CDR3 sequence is CSVRLAGVSRFGYNEQFF. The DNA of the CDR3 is TGCAGCGTACGACTAGCGGGAGTAAGTCGGTTCGGCTACAATGAGCAGTTCTTC.

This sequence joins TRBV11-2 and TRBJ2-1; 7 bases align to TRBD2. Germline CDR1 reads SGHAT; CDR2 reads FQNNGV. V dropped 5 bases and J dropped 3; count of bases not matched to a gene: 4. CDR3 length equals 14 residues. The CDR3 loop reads CASSPSGDYNEQFF. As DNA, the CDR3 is TGTGCCAGCAGCCCGAGCGGGGACTACAATGAGCAGTTCTTC. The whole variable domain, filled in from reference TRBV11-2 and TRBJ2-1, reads EAGVAQSPRYKIIEKRQSVAFWCNPISGHATLYWYQQILGQGPKLLIQFQNNGVVDDSQLPKDRFSAERLKGVDSTLKIQPAKLEDSAVYLCASSPSGDYNEQFFGPGTRLTVL.

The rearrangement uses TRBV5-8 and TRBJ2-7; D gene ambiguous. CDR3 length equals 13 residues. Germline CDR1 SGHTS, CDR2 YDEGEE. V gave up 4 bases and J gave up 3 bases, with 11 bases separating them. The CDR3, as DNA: TGTGCCAGCAGCCTGACAAATAACTACGAGCAGTACTTC. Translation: CASSLTNNYEQYF.